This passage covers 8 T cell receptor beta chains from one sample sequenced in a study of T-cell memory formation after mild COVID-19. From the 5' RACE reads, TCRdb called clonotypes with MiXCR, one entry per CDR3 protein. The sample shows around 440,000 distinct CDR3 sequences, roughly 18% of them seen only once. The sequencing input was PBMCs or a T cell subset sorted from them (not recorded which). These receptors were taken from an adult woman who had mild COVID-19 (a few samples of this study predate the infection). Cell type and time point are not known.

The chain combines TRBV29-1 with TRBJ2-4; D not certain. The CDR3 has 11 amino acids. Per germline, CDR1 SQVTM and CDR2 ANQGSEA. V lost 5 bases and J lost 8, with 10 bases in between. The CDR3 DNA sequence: TGCAGCGTTCGGAAGGCTCACATTCAGTACTTC. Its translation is CSVRKAHIQYF.

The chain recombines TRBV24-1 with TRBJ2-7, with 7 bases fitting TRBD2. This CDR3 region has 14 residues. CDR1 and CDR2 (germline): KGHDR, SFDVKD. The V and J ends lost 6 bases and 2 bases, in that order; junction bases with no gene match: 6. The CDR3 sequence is CATSSAGIPYEQYF. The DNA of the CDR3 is TGTGCCACCAGTTCAGCGGGAATACCCTACGAGCAGTACTTC.

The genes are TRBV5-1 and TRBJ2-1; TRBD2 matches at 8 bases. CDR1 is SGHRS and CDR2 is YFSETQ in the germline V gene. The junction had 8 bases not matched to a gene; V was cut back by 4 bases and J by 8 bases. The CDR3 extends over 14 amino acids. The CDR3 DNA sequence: TGCGCCAGCAGCCAACAAGGGACTAGACATGAGCAGTTCTTC. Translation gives CASSQQGTRHEQFF.

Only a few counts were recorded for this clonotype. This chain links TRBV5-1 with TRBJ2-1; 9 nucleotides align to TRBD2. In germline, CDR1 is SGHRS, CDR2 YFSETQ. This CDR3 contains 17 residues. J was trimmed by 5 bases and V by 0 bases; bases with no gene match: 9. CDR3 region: CASSLVGTSWVNNEQFF. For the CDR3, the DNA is TGCGCCAGCAGCTTGGTCGGGACTAGCTGGGTCAACAATGAGCAGTTCTTC.

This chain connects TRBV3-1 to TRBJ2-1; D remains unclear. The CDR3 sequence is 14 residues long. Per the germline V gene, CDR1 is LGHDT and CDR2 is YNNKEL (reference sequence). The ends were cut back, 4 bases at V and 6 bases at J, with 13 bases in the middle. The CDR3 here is CASSLLGFLNEQFF. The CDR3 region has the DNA TGTGCCAGCAGCCTGCTAGGCTTCCTCAATGAGCAGTTCTTC.

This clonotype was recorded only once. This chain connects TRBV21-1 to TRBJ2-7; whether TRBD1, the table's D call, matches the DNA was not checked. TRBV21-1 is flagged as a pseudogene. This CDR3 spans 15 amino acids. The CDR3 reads CASSIPDRISYEQYF. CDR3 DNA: TGTGCCAGCAGCATCCCGGACAGGATCTCCTACGAGCAGTACTTC.

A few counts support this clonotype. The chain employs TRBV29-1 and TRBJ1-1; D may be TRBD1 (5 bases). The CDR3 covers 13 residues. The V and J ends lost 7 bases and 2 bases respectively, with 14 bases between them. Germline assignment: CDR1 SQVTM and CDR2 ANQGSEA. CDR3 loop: CSATGHLNTEAFF. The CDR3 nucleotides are TGCAGCGCCACCGGACACCTAAACACTGAAGCTTTCTTT.

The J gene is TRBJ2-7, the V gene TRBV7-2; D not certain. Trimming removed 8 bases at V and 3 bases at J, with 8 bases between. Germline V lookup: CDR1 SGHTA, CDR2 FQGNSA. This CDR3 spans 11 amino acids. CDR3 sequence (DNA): TGTGCCAGCGCGCTTAACTACGAGCAGTACTTC. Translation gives CASALNYEQYF. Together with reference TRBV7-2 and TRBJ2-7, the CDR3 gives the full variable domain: GAGVSQSPSNKVTEKGKDVELRCDPISGHTALYWYRQSLGQGLEFLIYFQGNSAPDKSGLPSDRFSAERTGGSVSTLTIQRTQQEDSAVYLCASALNYEQYFGPGTRLTVT.